The clone carrying this T cell receptor (beta chain) was counted only a few times. What it binds is unknown. Ophthalmopathy patients showed a Clinical Activity Score of at least 3, NOSPECS grade of at least 4 and duration under 3 months. On the basis of clinical symptoms, serum thyroxine and TRAb, thyroid ultrasound and orbital computed tomography, diagnoses were made. From roughly 9.2 ml of fresh peripheral blood, PBMCs were isolated. The data are from a study of T cells in Graves' hyperthyroidism and ophthalmopathy. RNA transcripts gave rise to amplified TCR beta CDR3 regions. An initial round of RT-PCR targeting the TCR CDR3 relied on the HTBI primer set. A single record per CDR3 protein comes from TCRdb applying MiXCR to the multiplex PCR reads. The table includes almost 500,000 distinct CDR3 sequences, 22% detected once. Study results and caveats: Expanded thyroid clonotypes (above 0.001) were mostly also found in blood.

The CDR3 runs to 16 residues. V was clipped by 7 bases and J by 0 bases, with 16 bases between them. CDR1 is MNHEY, CDR2 SMNVEV, per germline (reference sequence). The J gene is TRBJ2-1, the V gene TRBV27; D might be TRBD1 (5 bases). The source is a woman aged 70 to 79 with Graves' ophthalmopathy. Sequenced sample: blood. CDR3 bases: TGTGCCAGCATGCAGGGCGACTGGGGCTCCTACAATGAGCAGTTCTTC. Protein: CASMQGDWGSYNEQFF.